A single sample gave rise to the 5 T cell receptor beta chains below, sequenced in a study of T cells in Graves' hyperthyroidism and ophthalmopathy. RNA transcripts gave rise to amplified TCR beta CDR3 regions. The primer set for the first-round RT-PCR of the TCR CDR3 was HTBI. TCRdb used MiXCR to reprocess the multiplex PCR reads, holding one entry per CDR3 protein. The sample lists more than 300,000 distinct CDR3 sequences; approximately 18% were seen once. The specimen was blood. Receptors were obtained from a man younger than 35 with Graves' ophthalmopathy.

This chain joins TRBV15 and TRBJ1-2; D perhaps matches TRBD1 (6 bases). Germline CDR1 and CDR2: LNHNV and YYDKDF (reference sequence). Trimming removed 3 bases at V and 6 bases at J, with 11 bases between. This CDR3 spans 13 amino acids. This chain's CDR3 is CATSRDSWDGYTF. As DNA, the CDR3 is TGTGCCACCAGCAGGGACAGTTGGGATGGCTACACCTTC.

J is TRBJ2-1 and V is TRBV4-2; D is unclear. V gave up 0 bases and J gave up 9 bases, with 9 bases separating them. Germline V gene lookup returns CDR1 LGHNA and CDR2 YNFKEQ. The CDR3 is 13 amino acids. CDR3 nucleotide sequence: TGTGCCAGCAGCCAAGATATAAGTATTGAGCAGTTCTTC. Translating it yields CASSQDISIEQFF.

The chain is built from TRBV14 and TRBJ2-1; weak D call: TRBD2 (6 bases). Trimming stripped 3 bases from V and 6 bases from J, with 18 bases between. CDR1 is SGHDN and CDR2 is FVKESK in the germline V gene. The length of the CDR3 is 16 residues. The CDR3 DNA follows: TGTGCCAGCAGCCACCCATCCGGGAGAGAGCTCAATGAGCAGTTCTTC. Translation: CASSHPSGRELNEQFF.

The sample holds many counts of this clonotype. The DNA for the CDR3 is TGTGCCAGCAGCTTCAGCGGGGGGGCCATGTACGAGCAGTACTTC. Its translation: CASSFSGGAMYEQYF. The chain couples TRBV7-3 to TRBJ2-7; TRBD2 matches at 10 bases. The germline V gene encodes CDR1 SGHTA and CDR2 FQGTGA. This CDR3 is built from 15 residues. The V and J ends lost 3 bases and 4 bases, in that order; junction bases with no gene match: 6.

CDR3: CASSKHSGNTGELFF. The CDR3 DNA sequence: TGTGCCAGCAGTAAGCATTCAGGGAACACCGGGGAGCTGTTTTTT. This chain joins TRBV6-1 and TRBJ2-2; no reliable D call. CDR1 and CDR2 from the germline V gene are MNHNS and SASEGT. The ends were cut back, 5 bases at V and 1 base at J, with 11 bases in the middle. CDR3 length: 15 residues.